This entry lists 2 T cell receptor beta chains sequenced from one sample in a study of blood T cell repertoires in COVID-19. This table comes from immunoSEQ multiplex PCR, and its TCRdb copy is limited to in-frame clones, with some not included. The sample includes about 270,000 clones, approximately 81% of them seen just once. The source material was peripheral blood. Receptors were obtained from a woman in her late teens or twenties with acute or convalescent COVID-19.

This CDR3 reads CASSSPGGGPAEQYF. In DNA form, the CDR3 reads TGTGCCAGCAGTTCTCCGGGGGGCGGTCCAGCCGAGCAGTACTTC. The chain combines TRBV6-5 with TRBJ2-7; D might be TRBD2 (7 bases). Trimming cost V 4 bases and J 6 bases, with 19 bases left between them. CDR1 and CDR2 (germline): MNHEY, SVGAGI. The CDR3 consists of 15 residues.

Points on this clone: One junction end does not reproduce the germline sequence, and a read error may be involved. J is TRBJ2-2 and V is TRBV7-7; a weak D match, TRBD2 (6 bases). The CDR3 consists of 15 residues. The germline V gene has CDR1 SSHAT and CDR2 FNYEAQ (reference sequence). The CDR3 region has the DNA TGTGCTAGCAGCTTAGGAGGGATGAACACCGGGGAGCTGTTTTTT. It is translated as CASSLGGMNTGELFF.